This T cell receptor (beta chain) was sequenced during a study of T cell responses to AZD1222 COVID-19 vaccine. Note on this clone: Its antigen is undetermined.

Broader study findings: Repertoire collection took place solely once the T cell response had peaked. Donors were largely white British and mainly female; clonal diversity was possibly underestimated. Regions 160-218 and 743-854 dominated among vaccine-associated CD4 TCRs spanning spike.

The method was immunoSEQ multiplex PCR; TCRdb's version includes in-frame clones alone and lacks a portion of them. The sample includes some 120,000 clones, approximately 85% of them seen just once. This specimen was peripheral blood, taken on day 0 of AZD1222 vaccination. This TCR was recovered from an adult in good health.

This CDR3 reads CASSEKSSGIYNEQFF. The CDR3 coding sequence is TGTGCCAGCAGTGAAAAGAGTAGCGGGATTTACAATGAGCAGTTCTTC. The chain recombines TRBV25-1 with TRBJ2-1; 8 bases align to TRBD2. The CDR3 length is 16 residues. V lost 2 bases, J lost 4 bases, and 7 bases stayed unmatched. Germline V gives CDR1 MGHDK, CDR2 SYGVNS.